Sequencing of this T cell receptor (beta chain) was carried out in a study of HIV-infected patients and healthy controls. This clonotype rates as medium-sized. Its antigen remains unidentified. 500 ng RNA was reverse transcribed with alpha and beta constant-region primers. Using multiplexing indices, alpha and beta chain libraries were generated apart by chain-specific third strand synthesis. The cDNA received a 5' RACE adapter containing a random hexamer plus an SP2 sequencing primer site. Second strand synthesis was primed from the SP2 site. TCRdb independently ran MiXCR on the 5' RACE reads; one entry per CDR3 protein. The repertoire includes 8,000 to 13,000 distinct CDR3 sequences, roughly 8% of them detected once, and about 3.7% sits in the top ten. Whole blood was used without fractionation, so all unsorted peripheral T cells were included. The germline CDR1 and CDR2 sequences are DFQATT and SNEGSKA (reference sequence). The CDR3 covers 12 residues. After removal of 8 bases from V and 2 bases from J, the junction contained 3 bases not matched to a gene.

Overall study findings and caveats: Unequal distinct sequence numbers between patients and controls complicated comparisons.

The sequence was obtained from an adult in good health. The J gene is TRBJ1-5, the V gene TRBV20-1, with 7 nucleotides matching TRBD1. The sample taken for sequencing was blood. This chain's CDR3 is CSSGGGNQPQHF. The CDR3 DNA sequence: TGCAGTTCAGGGGGAGGCAATCAGCCCCAGCATTTT.